Presented here are 18 T cell receptor beta chains from one specimen sequenced in a study of cytomegalovirus exposure and HLA in healthy donors. With 60 Vbeta and 13 Jbeta primers, the PCR was carried out. Assay used: immunoSEQ multiplex PCR; TCRdb lists only in-frame clones, some missing. Of 150,000 or so clones listed, roughly 65% are singletons. Sequenced material: PBMCs. The receptor source for this set is a man aged 18 to 29 in good health and CMV-seropositive.

The chain has TRBV15 and TRBJ1-5, with 9 bases that match TRBD1. Trimming took 0 bases from V and 2 from J; bases not matched to a gene: 2. This CDR3 contains 16 residues. Germline lookup yields CDR1 LNHNV and CDR2 YYDKDF (reference sequence). The chain's CDR3 is CATSRDGDRGNQPQHF. In nucleotides, the CDR3 is TGTGCCACCAGCAGAGATGGGGACAGGGGCAATCAGCCCCAGCATTTT.

The CDR3 is CASSFVIGAFTEAFF. For the CDR3, the DNA is TGCGCCAGCAGCTTCGTAATTGGGGCGTTCACTGAAGCTTTCTTT. V and J are TRBV5-1 and TRBJ1-1, with a weak D call TRBD1 (5 bases). CDR3 length: 15 residues. V was shortened by 2 bases and J by 4 bases, with 15 bases between the two germline ends. Per the germline V gene, CDR1 is SGHRS and CDR2 is YFSETQ.

The rearrangement links TRBV30 to TRBJ2-1; TRBD2 matches 8 bases. Germline loops: CDR1 GTSNPN, CDR2 SVGIG (reference sequence). There are 14 residues in the CDR3. Germline trimming cut 7 bases from V and 3 bases from J; bases unmatched to any gene: 8. For the CDR3, the DNA is TGTGCCTCCACAGCGGGGGTAGGCTACAATGAGCAGTTCTTC. This codes for CASTAGVGYNEQFF. Looking up the rest from reference TRBV30 and TRBJ2-1 gives the full variable domain: SQTIHQWPATLVQPVGSPLSLECTVEGTSNPNLYWYRQAAGRGLQLLFYSVGIGQISSEVPQNLSASRPQDRQFILSSKKLLLSDSGFYLCASTAGVGYNEQFFGPGTRLTVL.

This chain links TRBV6-1 with TRBJ1-2; D call uncertain. CDR1 is MNHNS, CDR2 SASEGT, per germline. The CDR3 runs 12 residues. The V and J ends lost 4 bases and 8 bases respectively, with 11 bases between them. CDR3 sequence: CASSGSHQGYTF. The CDR3 bases are TGTGCCAGCAGTGGGTCCCACCAGGGCTACACCTTC.

The chain recombines TRBV7-2 with TRBJ2-1, with TRBD1 matching 10 bases. With 6 bases clipped from V and 4 bases from J, the junction kept 6 bases outside the gene matches. Germline V lookup: CDR1 SGHTA, CDR2 FQGNSA. This CDR3 comprises 15 residues. The CDR3 nucleotides read TGTGCCAGCAGGTCCGGGACAGGGGTGTACAATGAGCAGTTCTTC. This codes for CASRSGTGVYNEQFF.

This chain links TRBV27 with TRBJ1-2; unclear D gene. The germline V gene encodes CDR1 MNHEY and CDR2 SMNVEV (reference sequence). V shed 6 bases and J shed 7 bases, with 21 bases lying between them. The CDR3 spans 15 residues. In DNA, the CDR3 is TGTGCCAGCAGAGATGGAGGGTTTCGGTCCCCTGGCTACACCTTC. It is translated as CASRDGGFRSPGYTF.

The chain is built from TRBV18 and TRBJ1-1; no firm D call. The V end was cut by 2 bases, the J end by 1 base, with 8 bases between. This CDR3 spans 14 amino acids. Germline V lookup: CDR1 KGHSH, CDR2 LQKENI. The CDR3 loop is CASSPTNGNTEAFF. DNA for the CDR3: TGTGCCAGCTCACCAACAAATGGGAACACTGAAGCTTTCTTT. The full variable domain, rest sourced from reference TRBV18 and TRBJ1-1, is NAGVMQNPRHLVRRRGQEARLRCSPMKGHSHVYWYRQLPEEGLKFMVYLQKENIIDESGMPKERFSAEFPKEGPSILRIQQVVRGDSAAYFCASSPTNGNTEAFFGQGTRLTVV.

This chain joins TRBV10-2 and TRBJ1-5, with 7 bases that match TRBD1. CDR3 length: 15 residues. With 3 bases clipped from V and 0 bases from J, the junction kept 2 bases outside the gene matches. Germline V lookup: CDR1 WSHSY, CDR2 SAAADI. The CDR3 spells CASSEEGASNQPQHF. Here the CDR3 DNA reads TGCGCCAGCAGTGAAGAGGGGGCTAGCAATCAGCCCCAGCATTTT.

This clone was recorded a few times. The rearrangement links TRBV7-6 to TRBJ2-1, with 15 bases identical to TRBD2. The germline gives CDR1 SGHVS, CDR2 FNYEAQ. With 5 bases clipped from V and 0 bases from J, the junction kept 8 bases outside the gene matches. The CDR3 contains 19 residues. The CDR3 is CASSPGLAGGGGSYNEQFF. CDR3 DNA sequence: TGTGCCAGCAGCCCGGGACTAGCGGGAGGTGGGGGCTCCTACAATGAGCAGTTCTTC.

This clone appeared a few times. The V gene is TRBV13, the J gene TRBJ2-1; D is undetermined. Germline lookup yields CDR1 PRHDT and CDR2 FYEKMQ (reference sequence). Trimming took 5 bases from V and 10 from J, leaving 12 bases between them. This CDR3 region has 12 residues. In DNA, the CDR3 is TGTGCCAGCAGCCCCCCGATCGGGGAGCAGTTCTTC. The encoded protein is CASSPPIGEQFF.

The chain employs TRBV2 and TRBJ1-1, with 8 bases identical to TRBD1. Germline V CDR1 and CDR2: SNHLY, FYNNEI. The CDR3 covers 13 residues. Unmatched junction bases numbered 4, after V lost 6 bases and J lost 4 bases. The CDR3 loop reads CASRDRASTEAFF. In DNA, the CDR3 is TGTGCCAGCAGGGACAGGGCGAGCACTGAAGCTTTCTTT.

CDR3 protein: CASSEGGVSNTEAFF. CDR3 DNA sequence: TGTGCCAGCAGCGAGGGCGGGGTTTCGAACACTGAAGCTTTCTTT. This sequence joins TRBV9 and TRBJ1-1; D is unclear. This CDR3 region has 15 residues. Germline V CDR1 and CDR2: SGDLS, YYNGEE. Trimming cost V 3 bases and J 1 base, with 13 bases left between them.

This clone was seen a handful of times. The chain employs TRBV2 and TRBJ1-1; D may be TRBD1 (6 bases). CDR3 size: 15 residues. Germline V CDR1 and CDR2: SNHLY, FYNNEI. Trimming removed 6 bases at V and 8 bases at J, with 22 bases between. The CDR3 sequence is CASRPSKGGQGEAFF. The CDR3 nucleotides read TGTGCCAGCAGACCCTCCAAGGGGGGGCAGGGCGAAGCTTTCTTT.

This chain uses TRBV4-1 with TRBJ1-6, with TRBD1 matching 8 bases. Germline-derived CDR1 and CDR2 are MGHRA and YSYEKL. With V trimmed by 4 bases and J by 10 bases, 9 bases remained unmatched. The length of the CDR3 is 15 residues. The CDR3 protein is CASSPSRDRYSPLHF. The CDR3 DNA reads TGCGCCAGCAGCCCGTCCCGGGACAGGTACTCACCCCTCCACTTT.

The genes are TRBV7-9 and TRBJ1-2, with D possibly TRBD1 on 6 matching bases. Germline V gives CDR1 SEHNR, CDR2 FQNEAQ (reference sequence). CDR3 length: 15 amino acids. Trimming shortened V by 5 bases and J by 3 bases, and 16 bases separated the two germline ends. The CDR3 loop is CASSDTGNNYYGYTF. In DNA form, the CDR3 reads TGTGCCAGCAGCGATACAGGGAATAATTACTATGGCTACACCTTC.

This clone was observed once. The genes are TRBV6-1 and TRBJ2-3, with 9 nucleotides matching TRBD1. The CDR3 spans 13 residues. J was trimmed by 5 bases and V by 7 bases; bases with no gene match: 4. In germline, CDR1 is MNHNS, CDR2 SASEGT. The CDR3 reads CASTLTGGDTQYF. DNA for the CDR3: TGTGCCAGCACCCTGACAGGGGGAGATACGCAGTATTTT.

This chain uses TRBV2 with TRBJ1-2, with D possibly being TRBD1 (5 bases). Trimming took 6 bases from V and 12 from J, leaving 17 bases between them. This CDR3 is 12 amino acids long. Per germline, CDR1 SNHLY and CDR2 FYNNEI. CDR3 DNA sequence: TGTGCCAGCAGGGGGCAGCCCCGCGACGACACCTTC. Amino acids: CASRGQPRDDTF.

V is TRBV6-4 and J is TRBJ2-3; possibly TRBD2 for D (6 bases). CDR3 length equals 14 residues. V lost 10 bases and J lost 2, with 16 bases in between. Germline lookup yields CDR1 MRHNA and CDR2 SNTAGT. CDR3 sequence: CATRAAGITDTQYF. For the CDR3, the DNA is TGTGCCACCAGAGCGGCGGGGATCACAGATACGCAGTATTTT.